Shown below are 27 T cell receptor beta chains from a single sample sequenced in a study of blood T cell repertoires in COVID-19. Repertoires were generated with immunoSEQ multiplex PCR, while TCRdb's copy carries only in-frame clones and drops some. The sample records approximately 60,000 clones, roughly 84% being singletons. Sequencing used peripheral blood. These receptors all stem from a man between 65 and 85 years old with active COVID-19.

This rearrangement joins TRBV30 to TRBJ1-4; 9 nucleotides agree with TRBD1. CDR1 and CDR2 (germline): GTSNPN, SVGIG (reference sequence). V was clipped by 1 base and J by 3 bases; unmatched bases: 6. This CDR3 is built from 16 residues. CDR3 sequence (DNA): TGTGCCTGGAGTGGAAAGGGACAGGGTGCTAATGAAAAACTGTTTTTT. Amino acids: CAWSGKGQGANEKLFF.

The chain has TRBV5-1 and TRBJ2-4; 9 bases fit TRBD2. Germline CDR1 SGHRS, CDR2 YFSETQ. V dropped 0 bases and J dropped 0; count of bases not matched to a gene: 1. This CDR3 region has 16 residues. In DNA, the CDR3 is TGCGCCAGCAGCTTGGAACTAGCGGGAGCCAAAAACATTCAGTACTTC. This sequence encodes CASSLELAGAKNIQYF.

This chain connects TRBV9 to TRBJ2-2; the match to TRBD1 covers 7 bases. Germline loops: CDR1 SGDLS, CDR2 YYNGEE. The V gene end was trimmed by 5 bases and the J gene end by 4 bases; junction bases not matched to a gene: 14. The CDR3 spans 17 residues. The DNA for the CDR3 is TGTGCCAGCAGTGCGCAAGGGAGACAGGGTAGCACCGGGGAGCTGTTTTTT. Residues: CASSAQGRQGSTGELFF.

The chain has TRBV11-3 and TRBJ1-1; a weak D match, TRBD1 (6 bases). The V gene's germline CDR1 is SGHNT and CDR2 YENEEA. The length of the CDR3 is 13 residues. Trimming took 1 base from V and 8 from J, leaving 11 bases between them. Written as DNA, the CDR3 is TGTGCCAGCAGCTTAGGGAGGACAGACGAAGCTTTCTTT. As protein: CASSLGRTDEAFF.

The chain recombines TRBV5-4 with TRBJ1-2; 7 bases map to TRBD1. J was trimmed by 8 bases and V by 4 bases; bases with no gene match: 5. This CDR3 comprises 12 residues. Germline CDR1 is SGHNT and CDR2 is YYREEE (reference sequence). DNA of the CDR3: TGTGCCAGCAGCATAACAGGGGACGGCTACACCTTC. Its translation: CASSITGDGYTF.

The chain is built from TRBV27 and TRBJ2-1, with 7 bases lining up with TRBD2. The CDR3 runs to 14 residues. Germline-derived CDR1 and CDR2 are MNHEY and SMNVEV (reference sequence). Trimming at V came to 10 bases and at J to 3 bases, leaving 9 bases not matched to a gene. Written as DNA, the CDR3 is TGTGCCACCCCGGGGCGGGAGTGCTACAATGAGCAGTTCTTC. Its translation: CATPGRECYNEQFF.

The chain carries TRBV7-9 and TRBJ1-1, with D possibly matching TRBD1 (5 bases). Trimming stripped 7 bases from V and 5 bases from J, with 14 bases between. CDR1 is SEHNR, CDR2 FQNEAQ, per germline (reference sequence). This CDR3 has 13 amino acids. CDR3: CASTPTVGTEAFF. The CDR3 DNA sequence: TGTGCCAGCACCCCGACAGTGGGTACTGAAGCTTTCTTT.

This rearrangement joins TRBV9 to TRBJ1-6, with 7 positions matching TRBD1. Germline V gene lookup returns CDR1 SGDLS and CDR2 YYNGEE. This CDR3 has 16 amino acids. Unmatched junction bases numbered 9, after V lost 3 bases and J lost 6 bases. The CDR3 protein is CASSAPPGQTNSPLHF. The CDR3 DNA reads as TGTGCCAGCAGCGCCCCCCCGGGACAGACTAATTCACCCCTCCACTTT. The full variable domain, completed using reference TRBV9 and TRBJ1-6, is DSGVTQTPKHLITATGQRVTLRCSPRSGDLSVYWYQQSLDQGLQFLIQYYNGEERAKGNILERFSAQQFPDLHSELNLSSLELGDSALYFCASSAPPGQTNSPLHFGNGTRLTVT.

J is TRBJ2-1 and V is TRBV7-3, with a tentative D call TRBD2 (5 bases). This CDR3 region has 13 residues. V was trimmed by 4 bases and J by 7 bases, leaving 11 bases between them. Germline lookup yields CDR1 SGHTA and CDR2 FQGTGA. CDR3 protein: CASSSGLGNEQFF. The CDR3, as DNA: TGTGCCAGCAGCTCCGGACTTGGGAATGAGCAGTTCTTC.

This chain uses TRBV4-3 with TRBJ1-2; maybe TRBD1 (6 bases). CDR3 length equals 16 residues. V lost 0 bases, J lost 3 bases, and 14 bases lay in between. Germline lookup yields CDR1 LGHNA and CDR2 YSLEER. In DNA, the CDR3 is TGCGCCAGCAGCCAAGATATTGGGGGCTCCTACTATGGCTACACCTTC. Its protein product is CASSQDIGGSYYGYTF.

This chain links TRBV5-6 with TRBJ1-4, with D possibly matching TRBD1 (5 bases). Germline V gene lookup returns CDR1 SGHDT and CDR2 YYEEEE. Between the trimmed V and J ends, which lost 1 base and 7 bases, there was a span of 17 bases. The CDR3 contains 16 residues. This CDR3 reads CASSLFGGGVGEKLFF. DNA of the CDR3: TGTGCCAGCAGCTTGTTCGGCGGGGGGGTCGGTGAAAAACTGTTTTTT.

This clone was detected only a few times. CDR3 protein: CASSLGVAVPDTQYF. The DNA of the CDR3 is TGCGCCAGCAGCTTGGGAGTAGCGGTTCCAGATACGCAGTATTTT. V is TRBV5-1 and J is TRBJ2-3, with D perhaps TRBD2 (6 bases). The CDR3 is 15 residues long. Trimming shortened V by 0 bases and J by 4 bases, and 12 bases separated the two germline ends. CDR1 SGHRS and CDR2 YFSETQ come from the germline V gene.

The genes are TRBV4-3 and TRBJ2-7, with D tentatively TRBD1 (6 bases). The ends were cut back, 2 bases at V and 2 bases at J, with 13 bases in the middle. Germline lookup yields CDR1 LGHNA and CDR2 YSLEER. The CDR3 contains 15 residues. The CDR3 is CASSQYTGTTYEQYF. The CDR3 bases are TGCGCCAGCAGCCAATATACCGGGACAACCTACGAGCAGTACTTC.

The CDR3 loop reads CASSLLASGSHYEQYF. DNA for the CDR3: TGTGCCAGCAGCTTGTTGGCTAGCGGGAGCCATTACGAGCAGTACTTC. The V and J genes are TRBV7-8 and TRBJ2-7; 10 nucleotides line up with TRBD2. Trimming cost V 3 bases and J 4 bases; bases outside gene matches: 9. The germline gives CDR1 SGHVS, CDR2 FQNEAQ. The CDR3 has 16 residues.

The gene calls are TRBV6-5 and TRBJ2-1; 8 bases match TRBD1. V was pared by 5 bases and J by 8 bases, with 5 bases of the junction left unmatched. This CDR3 spans 13 amino acids. CDR1 is MNHEY, CDR2 SVGAGI, per germline. CDR3 coding DNA: TGTGCCAGCAGTAGACAGGGGCCCCATGAGCAGTTCTTC. This sequence encodes CASSRQGPHEQFF.

The V gene is TRBV7-2, the J gene TRBJ2-1; no firm D call. The CDR3 loop spans 15 amino acids. Trimming took off 5 bases at V and 3 bases at J, with 14 bases between the two ends. The germline V gene encodes CDR1 SGHTA and CDR2 FQGNSA. CDR3 coding DNA: TGTGCCAGCAGCCCTCTTAGCTTCCGCTACAATGAGCAGTTCTTC. Translation: CASSPLSFRYNEQFF.

The chain is built from TRBV11-2 and TRBJ1-4, with D uncertain. Germline V lookup: CDR1 SGHAT, CDR2 FQNNGV. The V end was cut by 3 bases, the J end by 4 bases, with 9 bases between. This CDR3 region has 14 residues. The CDR3 sequence: CASSLAVLNEKLFF. In DNA, the CDR3 is TGTGCCAGCAGCTTGGCGGTGCTTAATGAAAAACTGTTTTTT.

The rearrangement uses TRBV18 and TRBJ1-2; the D is unclear. The CDR3 contains 13 residues. V lost 3 bases and J lost 0, with 5 bases in between. Germline loops: CDR1 KGHSH, CDR2 LQKENI. CDR3 protein: CASSPSSNYGYTF. The CDR3 nucleotides are TGTGCCAGCTCACCGAGTTCTAACTATGGCTACACCTTC. Full variable domain (rest looked up from reference TRBV18 and TRBJ1-2): NAGVMQNPRHLVRRRGQEARLRCSPMKGHSHVYWYRQLPEEGLKFMVYLQKENIIDESGMPKERFSAEFPKEGPSILRIQQVVRGDSAAYFCASSPSSNYGYTFGSGTRLTVV.

The genes are TRBV7-2 and TRBJ2-3; D is possibly TRBD1 (5 bases). Between the trimmed V and J ends, which lost 5 bases and 3 bases, there was a span of 9 bases. This CDR3 region has 13 residues. Germline V gives CDR1 SGHTA, CDR2 FQGNSA. This CDR3 is CASSQGGTDTQYF. The CDR3 region has the DNA TGTGCCAGCAGCCAGGGTGGTACAGATACGCAGTATTTT.

This sequence joins TRBV9 and TRBJ2-7, with TRBD2 matching over 13 bases. This CDR3 is built from 16 residues. From germline, CDR1 is SGDLS and CDR2 YYNGEE. J gave up 0 bases and V 0 bases, and 0 bases lay outside the gene matches. CDR3 bases: TGTGCCAGCAGCGTAGGGACTAGCGGGAGCTCCTACGAGCAGTACTTC. Amino acids: CASSVGTSGSSYEQYF.

The J gene is TRBJ2-7, the V gene TRBV29-1; 14 nucleotides match TRBD2. This CDR3 spans 17 amino acids. The J segment lost 0 bases and the V segment lost 5 bases, leaving 9 bases of the junction unmatched. Germline loops: CDR1 SQVTM, CDR2 ANQGSEA. CDR3 bases: TGCAGCGTTTCAGGGGGACTAGCGGGAGCCAGCTCCTACGAGCAGTACTTC. It yields the protein CSVSGGLAGASSYEQYF.

The genes are TRBV7-2 and TRBJ2-3, with 9 bases fitting TRBD2. The CDR3 loop spans 16 amino acids. Germline CDR1 SGHTA, CDR2 FQGNSA. The ends lost 6 bases at V and 5 bases at J; junction bases unmatched: 12. The CDR3 region is CASSPWGSGSGDTQYF. The CDR3 bases are TGTGCCAGCAGTCCGTGGGGTAGCGGGAGCGGAGATACGCAGTATTTT.

J is TRBJ2-1 and V is TRBV19, with 9 bases that match TRBD2. V gave up 1 base and J gave up 7 bases; unmatched junction bases: 11. The CDR3 spans 17 residues. Per the germline V gene, CDR1 is LNHDA and CDR2 is SQIVND (reference sequence). CDR3 protein: CASSIAPGLALPNEQFF. In DNA form, the CDR3 reads TGTGCCAGTAGTATAGCTCCGGGACTAGCTCTTCCGAATGAGCAGTTCTTC.

This clone was counted between two and nine times. The chain combines TRBV7-8 with TRBJ2-2; 7 bases fit TRBD2. Trimming removed 5 bases from V and 5 bases from J; junction bases left unmatched: 8. The V gene's germline CDR1 is SGHVS and CDR2 FQNEAQ. The CDR3 length is 15 residues. The CDR3 region has the DNA TGTGCCAGCAGCCGAGGTCCGGGAGGAACCGGGGAGCTGTTTTTT. It is translated as CASSRGPGGTGELFF. The full variable domain, with the rest looked up from reference TRBV7-8 and TRBJ2-2, is GAGVSQSPRYKVAKRGQDVALRCDPISGHVSLFWYQQALGQGPEFLTYFQNEAQLDKSGLPSDRFFAERPEGSVSTLKIQRTQQEDSAVYLCASSRGPGGTGELFFGEGSRLTVL.

This chain uses TRBV5-1 with TRBJ2-1; D might be TRBD1 (6 bases). The germline V and J ends were trimmed by 0 bases and 3 bases, with 10 bases remaining between them. Germline values: CDR1 SGHRS, CDR2 YFSETQ. The CDR3 has 15 residues. The CDR3 here is CASSLGGRNYNEQFF. The CDR3 DNA sequence: TGCGCCAGCAGCTTGGGGGGGCGGAACTACAATGAGCAGTTCTTC. Complete variable domain (other parts from reference TRBV5-1 and TRBJ2-1): KAGVTQTPRYLIKTRGQQVTLSCSPISGHRSVSWYQQTPGQGLQFLFEYFSETQRNKGNFPGRFSGRQFSNSRSEMNVSTLELGDSALYLCASSLGGRNYNEQFFGPGTRLTVL.

The genes are TRBV2 and TRBJ2-5; 14 nucleotides line up with TRBD2. V was clipped by 6 bases and J by 5 bases; unmatched bases: 11. Germline CDR1 and CDR2: SNHLY and FYNNEI. This CDR3 is 17 amino acids long. CDR3 in amino acids: CASSYTGGTSGSETQYF. The CDR3 DNA follows: TGTGCCAGCAGCTATACGGGTGGGACTAGCGGGAGTGAGACCCAGTACTTC.

This rearrangement joins TRBV7-3 to TRBJ1-1; the match to TRBD1 covers 7 bases. The V gene end was trimmed by 1 base and the J gene end by 2 bases; junction bases not matched to a gene: 1. CDR3 length: 14 residues. Germline V gene lookup returns CDR1 SGHTA and CDR2 FQGTGA. The chain's CDR3 is CASSLIGGNTEAFF. For the CDR3, the DNA is TGTGCCAGCAGCTTAATAGGGGGCAACACTGAAGCTTTCTTT.